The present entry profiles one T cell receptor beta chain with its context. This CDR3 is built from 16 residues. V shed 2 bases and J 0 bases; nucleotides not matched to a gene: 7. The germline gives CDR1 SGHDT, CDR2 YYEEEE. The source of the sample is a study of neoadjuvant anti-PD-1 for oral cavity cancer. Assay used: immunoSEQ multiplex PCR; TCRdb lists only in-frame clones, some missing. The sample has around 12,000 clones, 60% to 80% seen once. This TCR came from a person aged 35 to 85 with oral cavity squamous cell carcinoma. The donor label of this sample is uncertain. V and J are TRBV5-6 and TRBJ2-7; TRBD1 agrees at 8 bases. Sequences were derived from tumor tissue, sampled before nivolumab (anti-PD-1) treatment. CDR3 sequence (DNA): TGTGCCAGCAGCTTCGGACAGGGAATGAGCTCCTACGAGCAGTACTTC. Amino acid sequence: CASSFGQGMSSYEQYF. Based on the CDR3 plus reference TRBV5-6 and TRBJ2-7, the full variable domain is DAGVTQSPTHLIKTRGQQVTLRCSPKSGHDTVSWYQQALGQGPQFIFQYYEEEERQRGNFPDRFSGHQFPNYSSELNVNALLLGDSALYLCASSFGQGMSSYEQYFGPGTRLTVT.